What follows are 31 T cell receptor beta chains derived from one specimen sequenced in a study of CD8 T cells in ankylosing spondylitis. TCRdb passed the 5' RACE reads through MiXCR, listing each CDR3 protein once. The table records hundreds of thousands of distinct CDR3 sequences, roughly a tenth of them present only once. The specimen sequenced was blood, either unsorted or a sorted T cell fraction (not recorded which). These receptors were collected from a male donor with ankylosing spondylitis or in good health (not recorded which).

This clonotype showed up many times. The genes are TRBV6-1 and TRBJ2-1; 11 nucleotides line up with TRBD2. Germline CDR1 is MNHNS and CDR2 is SASEGT. The CDR3 covers 15 residues. The V and J ends lost 6 bases and 4 bases, in that order; junction bases with no gene match: 5. CDR3 amino acids: CASRNSGGEYNEQFF. The CDR3 DNA follows: TGTGCCAGCAGGAATAGCGGGGGGGAATACAATGAGCAGTTCTTC.

This clonotype was observed a few times. The rearrangement links TRBV5-1 to TRBJ2-7, with 8 bases identical to TRBD2. The CDR3 totals 14 residues. Looked up from germline, CDR1 is SGHRS and CDR2 is YFSETQ. Germline trimming cut 4 bases from V and 5 bases from J; bases unmatched to any gene: 8. The CDR3 sequence: CASSPQTSDHEQYF. CDR3 nucleotide sequence: TGCGCCAGCAGCCCCCAGACTAGCGACCACGAGCAGTACTTC.

The V gene is TRBV7-9, the J gene TRBJ2-1, with TRBD2 as a possible D gene (5 bases). Germline V gene sequence: CDR1 SEHNR, CDR2 FQNEAQ (reference sequence). Trimming stripped 5 bases from V and 6 bases from J, with 20 bases between. The length of the CDR3 is 16 residues. This CDR3 reads CASSDLERPQGNEQFF. Written as DNA, the CDR3 is TGTGCCAGCAGCGATCTTGAGCGGCCCCAAGGCAATGAGCAGTTCTTC.

The V gene is TRBV12-3 or TRBV12-4, the J gene TRBJ1-1, with D possibly matching TRBD1 (5 bases). This CDR3 is built from 13 residues. The V and J ends lost 10 bases and 4 bases respectively, with 16 bases between them. The CDR3 DNA reads as TGTGCCAACTCAGGAGGGGCACGCACTGAAGCTTTCTTT. This codes for CANSGGARTEAFF.

This clonotype was counted many times. The chain joins TRBV6-2 or TRBV6-3 to TRBJ2-7; a possible D gene is TRBD1 (5 bases). Germline CDR1 and CDR2: MNHEY and SVGEGT. V shed 0 bases and J shed 5 bases, with 11 bases lying between them. This CDR3 is built from 14 residues. For the CDR3, the DNA is TGTGCCAGCAGTTACTCGGGCAGGGCCCACGAGCAGTACTTC. Protein product: CASSYSGRAHEQYF.

In the case of this clonotype: The junction does not match germline at one end; this may be a read error. This sequence joins TRBV5-1 and TRBJ1-2; D unclear. The CDR3 loop spans 14 amino acids. CDR1 is SGHRS and CDR2 is YFSETQ in the germline V gene. As DNA, the CDR3 is TGCGCCAGCAGCTTAGGTATCGCTGGGTATGGCTACCCCTTC. Translated: CASSLGIAGYGYPF.

This clonotype was detected ten times or more. The V call is TRBV11-3, the J call TRBJ2-5; 13 bases match TRBD2. The V gene's germline CDR1 is SGHNT and CDR2 YENEEA. CDR3 size: 16 residues. Losses at the gene ends were 3 bases for V and 5 bases for J; bases not matched to a gene: 6. As DNA, the CDR3 is TGTGCCAGCAGCTTCGGGACTAGCGGGGAATTTGAGACCCAGTACTTC. Its translation is CASSFGTSGEFETQYF.

This clonotype was recorded at least ten times. V gene TRBV20-1 combines with J gene TRBJ2-7; 7 nucleotides agree with TRBD1. J gave up 4 bases and V 5 bases, and 11 bases lay outside the gene matches. CDR3 length: 14 amino acids. Germline V gives CDR1 DFQATT, CDR2 SNEGSKA (reference sequence). CDR3 coding DNA: TGCAGTGCTTCTCAGACAGGGACGAGATACGAGCAGTACTTC. This gives the protein CSASQTGTRYEQYF.

This clonotype was observed at least ten times. The rearrangement uses TRBV6-1 and TRBJ2-7, with 9 nucleotides matching TRBD2. CDR1 is MNHNS, CDR2 SASEGT, per germline. With 6 bases clipped from V and 3 bases from J, the junction kept 6 bases outside the gene matches. This CDR3 is 14 amino acids long. CDR3 sequence reads: CASSILAGHYEQYF. In nucleotides, the CDR3 is TGTGCCAGCAGCATTCTAGCGGGGCACTACGAGCAGTACTTC.

This clonotype was found many times. The chain uses TRBV20-1 and TRBJ2-3, with D perhaps TRBD1 (6 bases). Germline-derived CDR1 and CDR2 are DFQATT and SNEGSKA (reference sequence). This CDR3 has 15 residues. V was shortened by 6 bases and J by 0 bases, with 16 bases between the two germline ends. The CDR3 reads CSAQTRTESTDTQYF. CDR3 bases: TGCAGTGCCCAAACCCGGACAGAGAGCACAGATACGCAGTATTTT.

Remarks on this clonotype: A much larger clone sits a single nucleotide away, making a read error possible. The genes are TRBV7-8 and TRBJ2-7, with TRBD1 identical over 7 bases. J lost 6 bases, V lost 1 base, and 12 bases had no gene match. CDR3 length: 16 amino acids. CDR1 and CDR2 (germline): SGHVS, FQNEAQ. The CDR3 DNA sequence: TGTGCCAGCAGCTTAGAATTCAGCAGGGGGACCCTCGAGCAGTACTTC. This codes for CASSLEFSRGTLEQYF.

V gene TRBV12-3 or TRBV12-4 combines with J gene TRBJ1-1, with unresolved D. V lost 6 bases to trimming and J lost 3 bases, with 8 bases between them. There are 12 residues in the CDR3. The CDR3: CASRPGYTEAFF. The CDR3 nucleotides are TGTGCCAGCAGACCGGGGTACACTGAAGCTTTCTTT.

This clonotype came up many times. J is TRBJ1-5 and V is TRBV5-6; the match to TRBD1 covers 11 bases. The trim removed 2 bases at V and 5 bases at J, leaving 6 bases unmatched. CDR1 is SGHDT and CDR2 is YYEEEE in the germline V gene. The CDR3 consists of 16 residues. The CDR3 DNA reads as TGTGCCAGCAGCTTTCTCCGGGACAGGGGGGATCAGCCCCAGCATTTT. It specifies CASSFLRDRGDQPQHF.

At least ten counts were recorded for this clonotype. The gene calls are TRBV20-1 and TRBJ2-3, with 7 bases lining up with TRBD2. Germline CDR1 is DFQATT and CDR2 is SNEGSKA (reference sequence). V was clipped by 5 bases and J by 3 bases; unmatched bases: 14. CDR3 size: 16 residues. This chain's CDR3 is CSAPSGGLPPTDTQYF. The CDR3 coding sequence is TGCAGTGCTCCTAGCGGTGGACTACCCCCGACAGATACGCAGTATTTT.

This clonotype was seen repeatedly, ten times or more. The chain links TRBV9 to TRBJ2-3, with D maybe TRBD2 (6 bases). V shed 0 bases and J shed 5 bases, with 10 bases lying between them. There are 14 residues in the CDR3. Germline V gene data show CDR1 as SGDLS and CDR2 as YYNGEE. CDR3 in amino acids: CASSVGRAGDTQYF. In nucleotides, the CDR3 is TGTGCCAGCAGCGTAGGGAGGGCAGGAGATACGCAGTATTTT.

The V call is TRBV9, the J call TRBJ1-2; D is unclear. Between the trimmed V and J ends, which lost 3 bases and 8 bases, there was a span of 14 bases. Germline loops: CDR1 SGDLS, CDR2 YYNGEE. The CDR3 consists of 13 residues. Written as DNA, the CDR3 is TGTGCCAGCAGCGCCAGCGGAGTCGTAGGCTACACCTTC. Amino acid sequence: CASSASGVVGYTF.

Remarks on this clonotype: A clone one base away is much larger, so this may be a read error. This chain uses TRBV20-1 with TRBJ2-2; no clear D gene. There are 14 residues in the CDR3. CDR1 and CDR2 (germline): DFQATT, SNEGSKA (reference sequence). Here the CDR3 reads CSAAGSKNAGELFF. In DNA, the CDR3 is TGCAGTGCTGCTGGCTCAAAGAACGCCGGGGAGCTGTTTTTT.

This clonotype was counted ten times or more. This chain connects TRBV6-1 to TRBJ2-7, with a possible D match to TRBD1 (5 bases). CDR3 length: 16 residues. Germline V gene data show CDR1 as MNHNS and CDR2 as SASEGT. V shed 5 bases and J shed 7 bases, with 24 bases lying between them. This CDR3 reads CASSREQDARRWEQYF. CDR3 sequence (DNA): TGTGCCAGCAGTCGAGAACAGGACGCCCGGAGATGGGAGCAGTACTTC.

This clonotype was observed many times. This sequence joins TRBV7-9 and TRBJ2-2, with 9 bases fitting TRBD1. The CDR3 extends over 16 amino acids. J was trimmed by 4 bases and V by 4 bases; bases with no gene match: 7. The germline gives CDR1 SEHNR, CDR2 FQNEAQ (reference sequence). CDR3 DNA: TGTGCCAGCAGCTCACAGGGGGCGGTGAGCACCGGGGAGCTGTTTTTT. It specifies CASSSQGAVSTGELFF.

This clonotype was seen many times. The genes are TRBV11-1 and TRBJ2-1; possibly TRBD1 for D (7 bases). Trimming stripped 6 bases from V and 9 bases from J, with 18 bases between. Germline V CDR1 and CDR2: SGHAT, FQDESV (reference sequence). The CDR3 is made up of 14 amino acids. The CDR3 here is CASSLAPQGGEQFF. Written as DNA, the CDR3 is TGTGCCAGCAGTCTAGCGCCGCAGGGGGGTGAGCAGTTCTTC.

The chain carries TRBV20-1 and TRBJ2-2; 8 nucleotides agree with TRBD2. Per germline, CDR1 DFQATT and CDR2 SNEGSKA (reference sequence). V dropped 0 bases and J dropped 7; count of bases not matched to a gene: 4. This CDR3 region has 14 residues. The CDR3: CSARDGLAGGELFF. In nucleotides, the CDR3 is TGCAGTGCTAGAGACGGACTAGCCGGCGGGGAGCTGTTTTTT.

This chain connects TRBV7-2 to TRBJ1-1; D not resolved. This CDR3 has 16 residues. Germline V gives CDR1 SGHTA, CDR2 FQGNSA. Deletions cut 7 bases from V and 0 bases from J, with 18 bases between. CDR3 amino acids: CASTFSWATLNTEAFF. The CDR3 nucleotides are TGTGCCAGCACCTTCAGTTGGGCCACTTTGAACACTGAAGCTTTCTTT.

The table lists this clonotype with many counts. The rearrangement links TRBV7-9 to TRBJ2-3, with 7 bases lining up with TRBD2. Per germline, CDR1 SEHNR and CDR2 FQNEAQ (reference sequence). V lost 4 bases and J lost 3; bases outside the gene matches: 7. The CDR3 sequence is 15 residues long. CDR3 sequence reads: CASSSRGIATDTQYF. For the CDR3, the DNA is TGTGCCAGCAGCTCGCGGGGGATAGCGACAGATACGCAGTATTTT.

This clonotype was picked up a small number of times. The chain links TRBV6-1 to TRBJ1-5; D not certain. This CDR3 spans 12 amino acids. Germline V gives CDR1 MNHNS, CDR2 SASEGT. The V and J ends lost 3 bases and 7 bases respectively, with 7 bases between them. In nucleotides, the CDR3 is TGTGCCAGCAGTGACCCTTGGCAGCCCCAGCATTTT. Protein product: CASSDPWQPQHF.

This clonotype has ten or more counts. The rearrangement links TRBV20-1 to TRBJ2-7; 10 bases are shared with TRBD1. With V trimmed by 6 bases and J by 0 bases, 5 bases remained unmatched. Germline CDR1 reads DFQATT; CDR2 reads SNEGSKA (reference sequence). The CDR3 spans 14 residues. The CDR3, as DNA: TGCAGTGCCTGGACAGGGGGGAGCTCCTACGAGCAGTACTTC. It specifies CSAWTGGSSYEQYF.

There are many counts of this clonotype. This chain joins TRBV29-1 and TRBJ2-5, with D unclear. CDR1 and CDR2 (germline): SQVTM, ANQGSEA. Trimming took 6 bases from V and 7 from J, leaving 12 bases between them. This CDR3 is 11 amino acids long. The CDR3 protein is CSVLSEATQYF. The DNA of the CDR3 is TGCAGCGTCTTGTCCGAAGCGACCCAGTACTTC.

This clonotype occurred many times. The rearrangement joins TRBV15 to TRBJ1-5; D is undetermined. Germline CDR1 reads LNHNV; CDR2 reads YYDKDF (reference sequence). The length of the CDR3 is 15 residues. V lost 0 bases to trimming and J lost 1 base, with 7 bases between them. The CDR3 DNA follows: TGTGCCACCAGCAGAGACGTACAGAGCAATCAGCCCCAGCATTTT. Translation gives CATSRDVQSNQPQHF.

This clonotype was recorded a few times. The chain couples TRBV11-2 to TRBJ2-1; the match to TRBD2 covers 10 bases. The CDR3 has 19 residues. Germline V CDR1 and CDR2: SGHAT, FQNNGV. V was pared by 5 bases and J by 7 bases, with 20 bases of the junction left unmatched. CDR3 region: CASSPGRGSGGPRPNEQFF. DNA for the CDR3: TGTGCCAGCAGCCCCGGGAGGGGTAGCGGGGGGCCGCGACCAAATGAGCAGTTCTTC.

The rearrangement links TRBV12-3 or TRBV12-4 to TRBJ1-1; the D gene is possibly TRBD1 (5 bases). V lost 8 bases and J lost 7, with 20 bases in between. CDR3 length: 14 residues. In DNA form, the CDR3 reads TGTGCCAGCGTTTCTGGGACCCCTTCCGGTGAAGCTTTCTTT. Its protein is CASVSGTPSGEAFF.

This clonotype was found many times. The chain is built from TRBV7-2 and TRBJ2-7; D gene ambiguous. The CDR3 totals 14 residues. Germline assignment: CDR1 SGHTA and CDR2 FQGNSA. With 1 base removed from V and 2 bases from J, the gap between germline ends came to 9 bases. The CDR3 bases are TGTGCCAGCAGCTTAGTCGCCCAAACCTACGAGCAGTACTTC. This encodes CASSLVAQTYEQYF. The complete variable domain, with remaining parts taken from reference TRBV7-2 and TRBJ2-7, reads GAGVSQSPSNKVTEKGKDVELRCDPISGHTALYWYRQSLGQGLEFLIYFQGNSAPDKSGLPSDRFSAERTGGSVSTLTIQRTQQEDSAVYLCASSLVAQTYEQYFGPGTRLTVT.

This clonotype was seen a handful of times. The chain joins TRBV5-1 to TRBJ2-2, with 16 bases fitting TRBD2. The CDR3 is 19 residues long. Losses at the gene ends were 4 bases for V and 6 bases for J; bases not matched to a gene: 12. Germline CDR1 and CDR2: SGHRS and YFSETQ. In DNA form, the CDR3 reads TGCGCCAGCAGCGTGACGGGACTAGCGGGGGGGAGCCTGTCCGGGGAGCTGTTTTTT. Protein: CASSVTGLAGGSLSGELFF. Filled out from reference TRBV5-1 and TRBJ2-2, the complete variable domain reads KAGVTQTPRYLIKTRGQQVTLSCSPISGHRSVSWYQQTPGQGLQFLFEYFSETQRNKGNFPGRFSGRQFSNSRSEMNVSTLELGDSALYLCASSVTGLAGGSLSGELFFGEGSRLTVL.